Listed below are T cell receptor beta chains from one sample, sequenced in a study of T cell responses to AZD1222 COVID-19 vaccine. The data were produced by immunoSEQ multiplex PCR, yet TCRdb's version contains in-frame clones alone and is incomplete. The sample lists about 140,000 clones, more than 80% occurring once. The sample in question was peripheral blood, obtained 28 days after the second dose of the MenACWY control vaccine. The receptor set was obtained from an adult who received the MenACWY meningococcal vaccine as a control. The conserved cysteine and the conserved F or W are not part of the CDR3 here. Fields, in order: J gene, V gene, CDR3 protein.

TRBJ1-3 | TRBV5-3 | ARSSVAERGPKPISGNTIY
TRBJ2-1 | TRBV12-3/TRBV12-4 | ASSLQGINEQF
TRBJ1-3 | TRBV28 | ASLGDRAGNTIY
TRBJ2-3 | TRBV2 | ASSLTGTDTQY
TRBJ1-4 | TRBV7-9 | ASRPEGEKLF
TRBJ1-1 | TRBV7-2 | ASSFRGAAF
TRBJ1-2 | TRBV9 | ASSVAATGNYGYT
TRBJ2-7 | TRBV18 | ASSPTDYEQY
TRBJ2-7 | TRBV6-4 | ASSDLKSTVMATGEQY
TRBJ1-5 | TRBV9 | ASSPGTGGNQPQH
TRBJ2-7 | TRBV4-3 | ASSPRWGPYEQY
TRBJ1-2 | TRBV20-1 | SASIRVEYGYT
TRBJ2-2 | TRBV24-1 | ATRRETGELF
TRBJ1-4 | TRBV24-1 | ATSDPRVADEKLF
TRBJ1-2 | TRBV3-1/TRBV3-2 | ASSQSNTRPGYT
TRBJ2-3 | TRBV27 | ASSPLGLAGPPDTQY
TRBJ2-4 | TRBV28 | ASSFSGNIQY
TRBJ2-1 | TRBV18 | ASSPLPGNNEQF
TRBJ2-3 | TRBV29-1 | SVPARPGQFTDTQY
TRBJ2-2 | TRBV10-1 | ASSDARQGNTGELF
TRBJ1-3 | TRBV4-1 | ASSQGNGNSGNTIY
TRBJ2-5 | TRBV9 | ASSVGAGMKTQY
TRBJ2-5 | TRBV5-5 | ASSLGLAVQETQY
TRBJ2-2 | TRBV7-6 | ASSLGHPANTGELF
TRBJ1-5 | TRBV27 | ASSWAGNQPQH
TRBJ1-4 | TRBV7-9 | ASSSDRGGRATNEKLF
TRBJ2-2 | TRBV4-3 | ASSQGQGDTGELF
TRBJ1-5 | TRBV7-2 | ASSGGTAFNQPQH
TRBJ1-5 | TRBV19 | ASSIGPGQNQPQH
TRBJ1-1 | TRBV3-1/TRBV3-2 | ASTATGGIGNTEAF
TRBJ1-5 | TRBV6-5 | AARRGGGQPQH
TRBJ2-2 | TRBV6-1 | ASSEVGGTGELF
TRBJ2-1 | TRBV5-1 | ASSFLGTGLASNEQF
TRBJ2-5 | TRBV10-2 | ASGDTGGVETQY
TRBJ2-1 | TRBV25-1 | ASTIDSNYYNEQF
TRBJ2-1 | TRBV11-2 | ASLTGIGNEQF
TRBJ2-1 | TRBV7-8 | ASSLVGGGRLYNEQF
TRBJ1-4 | TRBV4-3 | ASSQGNEQGYNEKLF
TRBJ1-1 | TRBV2 | ASSEKGGQGFTEAF
TRBJ2-7 | TRBV4-3 | ASSQDWGLDLYEQY
TRBJ1-3 | TRBV19 | ASSIFSAGLSGNTIY
TRBJ1-4 | TRBV23-1 | ASSPDDSETNEKLF
TRBJ1-5 | TRBV5-8 | ASSPGTTSNQPQH
TRBJ1-2 | TRBV2 | ASLNGLYGYT
TRBJ2-7 | TRBV28 | ASRSGDGSYEQY
TRBJ2-1 | TRBV2 | ASSDSVEQF
TRBJ2-3 | TRBV6-4 | ASSSEGNPTDTQY
TRBJ1-2 | TRBV10-3 | ATRESRGADGYT
TRBJ2-7 | TRBV10-3 | AISGQIGSYEQY
TRBJ1-5 | TRBV30 | AWSATGVNQPQH
TRBJ1-1 | TRBV9 | ASSVVGSGEGTEAF
TRBJ1-5 | TRBV3-1/TRBV3-2 | ASSLNDRDQPQH
TRBJ2-1 | TRBV4-3 | ASSYGTSGNEQF
TRBJ2-1 | TRBV5-5 | ASSLGQGVDNEQF
TRBJ1-3 | TRBV6-6 | ASSSQGDTIY
TRBJ1-6 | TRBV7-3 | ASSLDLNSPLH
TRBJ2-5 | TRBV7-9 | ASSLEGNSQETQY
TRBJ2-3 | TRBV28 | ASSQQGAGTDTQY
TRBJ2-3 | TRBV28 | ASSPTRSTDTQY